This entry lists 19 T cell receptor beta chains sequenced from one sample in a study of shared clonotypes between healthy human individuals. Sequencing was performed with immunoSEQ multiplex PCR; in TCRdb, only in-frame clones are kept and a portion is missing. In the table there are roughly 2,300,000 clones, around 92% of which are singletons. Input material: naive CD4+ T cells from PBMCs. Subset given: CD45RA+ positively selected. The receptors were sampled from a man younger than 30 in good health. Some clones in this sample may be carry-over from other donors' samples.

The chain employs TRBV2 and TRBJ2-1; 11 bases are a match to TRBD2. Germline CDR1 SNHLY, CDR2 FYNNEI. This CDR3 spans 15 amino acids. Trimming at V came to 4 bases and at J to 8 bases, leaving 7 bases not matched to a gene. The DNA for the CDR3 is TGTGCCAGCAGTGTAACTAGCGGGAGTTTTTATGAGCAGTTCTTC. Amino acid sequence: CASSVTSGSFYEQFF.

The chain carries TRBV9 and TRBJ2-3; D is ambiguous. V lost 4 bases, J lost 0 bases, and 15 bases lay in between. The CDR3 is made up of 16 amino acids. Germline CDR1 and CDR2: SGDLS and YYNGEE. In DNA, the CDR3 is TGTGCCAGCAGCACCCTAGGGCAGCGAAGCACAGATACGCAGTATTTT. As protein: CASSTLGQRSTDTQYF. The full variable domain, its missing parts supplied by reference TRBV9 and TRBJ2-3, is DSGVTQTPKHLITATGQRVTLRCSPRSGDLSVYWYQQSLDQGLQFLIQYYNGEERAKGNILERFSAQQFPDLHSELNLSSLELGDSALYFCASSTLGQRSTDTQYFGPGTRLTVL.

J is TRBJ2-1 and V is TRBV2; D perhaps matches TRBD1 (5 bases). The CDR3 loop spans 14 amino acids. Germline V gene lookup returns CDR1 SNHLY and CDR2 FYNNEI. The ends were cut back, 6 bases at V and 2 bases at J, with 11 bases in the middle. The chain's CDR3 is CASRDTDAYNEQFF. CDR3 nucleotide sequence: TGTGCCAGCAGGGACACCGATGCCTACAATGAGCAGTTCTTC. Full variable domain (missing parts from reference TRBV2 and TRBJ2-1): EPEVTQTPSHQVTQMGQEVILRCVPISNHLYFYWYRQILGQKVEFLVSFYNNEISEKSEIFDDQFSVERPDGSNFTLKIRSTKLEDSAMYFCASRDTDAYNEQFFGPGTRLTVL.

The DNA of the CDR3 is TGCAGCGTTGATTACGGGACACCGACCTACGAGCAGTACTTC. Protein product: CSVDYGTPTYEQYF. The chain joins TRBV29-1 to TRBJ2-7; D possibly corresponds to TRBD1 (6 bases). CDR1 SQVTM and CDR2 ANQGSEA come from the germline V gene. V gave up 3 bases and J gave up 2 bases, with 14 bases separating them. The CDR3 covers 14 residues.

The chain employs TRBV18 and TRBJ2-2; unclear D gene. V was clipped by 0 bases and J by 1 base, with 12 bases between them. The CDR3 covers 17 residues. Germline CDR1 KGHSH, CDR2 LQKENI. CDR3 residues: CASSPPTQARNTGELFF. CDR3 nucleotide sequence: TGTGCCAGCTCACCACCTACCCAGGCTCGGAACACCGGGGAGCTGTTTTTT.

This sequence joins TRBV6-1 and TRBJ2-7, with 7 bases matching TRBD2. The germline gives CDR1 MNHNS, CDR2 SASEGT. J gave up 3 bases and V 3 bases, and 5 bases lay outside the gene matches. CDR3 length: 14 residues. DNA for the CDR3: TGTGCCAGCAGTGACGGTAGCGGGTACTACGAGCAGTACTTC. This gives the protein CASSDGSGYYEQYF.

The V call is TRBV29-1, the J call TRBJ2-7; 10 positions agree with TRBD2. Germline V gene data show CDR1 as SQVTM and CDR2 as ANQGSEA. This CDR3 is 13 amino acids long. The CDR3 coding sequence is TGCAGTGCCCGAGCGGGAGGGCCCTCCGAGCAGTACTTC. Its translation: CSARAGGPSEQYF.

The chain couples TRBV7-3 to TRBJ2-1; D possibly corresponds to TRBD2 (7 bases). CDR1 and CDR2 from the germline V gene are SGHTA and FQGTGA. The germline V and J ends were trimmed by 8 bases and 8 bases, with 19 bases remaining between them. The CDR3 has 14 amino acids. The CDR3 protein is CASSGGSYRDEQFF. The CDR3 DNA sequence: TGTGCCAGCTCGGGCGGGAGCTACAGGGATGAGCAGTTCTTC.

This chain links TRBV28 with TRBJ1-5, with D tentatively TRBD1 (5 bases). Germline V lookup: CDR1 MDHEN, CDR2 SYDVKM. The CDR3 is 17 residues long. The V end lost 6 bases, the J end lost 7 bases, and 25 bases lay between the germline ends. The CDR3 here is CASSRPVGDGGDQPQHF. CDR3 sequence (DNA): TGTGCCAGCAGCCGGCCGGTTGGGGACGGTGGGGACCAGCCCCAGCATTTT.

This clone was found once. The CDR3 protein is CASSILRAGGTGELFF. The CDR3 DNA reads TGTGCCAGCAGCATCCTCCGAGCGGGTGGCACCGGGGAGCTGTTTTTT. This chain connects TRBV5-6 to TRBJ2-2, with a tentative D call TRBD2 (6 bases). The germline V gene has CDR1 SGHDT and CDR2 YYEEEE. The V end was cut by 4 bases, the J end by 4 bases, with 17 bases between. CDR3 length: 16 residues.

This CDR3 reads CASSRDSLTYEQYF. The CDR3 DNA sequence: TGTGCCAGCAGCCGGGACAGTCTAACCTACGAGCAGTACTTC. The chain combines TRBV5-4 with TRBJ2-7; 7 nucleotides align to TRBD1. The CDR3 spans 14 residues. Trimming cost V 4 bases and J 2 bases; bases outside gene matches: 6. The germline CDR1 and CDR2 sequences are SGHNT and YYREEE (reference sequence).

The chain recombines TRBV7-2 with TRBJ1-1; no firm D call. The germline gives CDR1 SGHTA, CDR2 FQGNSA. V was shortened by 3 bases and J by 4 bases, with 12 bases between the two germline ends. The CDR3 has 14 amino acids. For the CDR3, the DNA is TGTGCCAGCAGCTTCAGCACGATGGGCACTGAAGCTTTCTTT. It encodes CASSFSTMGTEAFF.

V usage is TRBV10-3 and J usage is TRBJ2-1; D might be TRBD1 or TRBD2, each matching 6 bases. The CDR3 sequence is 12 residues long. The germline V gene has CDR1 ENHRY and CDR2 SYGVKD. CDR3 coding DNA: TGTGCGGGCGGGACACCGAACAATGAGCAGTTCTTC. Its protein product is CAGGTPNNEQFF.

The chain employs TRBV5-3 and TRBJ1-5; D is unclear. TRBV5-3 is an ORF; its function is uncertain. The V and J ends lost 0 bases and 0 bases respectively, with 10 bases between them. The length of the CDR3 is 16 residues. This chain's CDR3 is CARSLVPEYSNQPQHF. The DNA of the CDR3 is TGTGCCAGAAGCTTGGTCCCAGAGTATAGCAATCAGCCCCAGCATTTT.

With regard to this clone: The junction and the germline gene differ at one end; a read error may be behind it. This chain joins TRBV5-6 and TRBJ2-7; 9 positions match TRBD1. CDR3 size: 14 residues. Germline lookup yields CDR1 SGHDT and CDR2 YYEEEE. The CDR3 protein is CASSWGQGSDEQYF. CDR3 coding DNA: TGTGCCAGCAGCTGGGGACAGGGCTCCGACGAGCAGTACTTC.

The chain employs TRBV28 and TRBJ1-5; weak D call: TRBD1 (6 bases). CDR1 MDHEN and CDR2 SYDVKM come from the germline V gene. V lost 8 bases and J 5 bases, leaving 16 bases between the germline ends. The CDR3 sequence is 14 residues long. The CDR3 coding sequence is TGTGCCAGCGGGAGGACAGCAGAGTATCAGCCCCAGCATTTT. Protein sequence: CASGRTAEYQPQHF.

Regarding this clone: A much larger clone lies a single base off, so this may be a read error. Other DNA sequences from this sample encode an identical CDR3 as well. The chain combines TRBV5-1 with TRBJ1-1; D call uncertain. The V and J ends lost 0 bases and 0 bases respectively, with 6 bases between them. This CDR3 comprises 14 residues. CDR1 is SGHRS and CDR2 is YFSETQ in the germline V gene. CDR3 DNA: TGCGCCAGCAGCTTGGACAGTGTGAACACTGAAGCTTTCTTT. As protein: CASSLDSVNTEAFF.

This clone has more than one count but fewer than ten. The chain combines TRBV5-1 with TRBJ1-1, with D possibly being TRBD1 (6 bases). The germline V gene encodes CDR1 SGHRS and CDR2 YFSETQ. The CDR3 is 14 amino acids. V gave up 4 bases and J gave up 4 bases, with 14 bases separating them. Here the CDR3 DNA reads TGCGCCAGCAGCACTCTACAGGGTAGCACTGAAGCTTTCTTT. The encoded protein is CASSTLQGSTEAFF.

This chain joins TRBV7-3 and TRBJ2-1, with D maybe TRBD1 (5 bases). This CDR3 is 17 amino acids long. Germline V gives CDR1 SGHTA, CDR2 FQGTGA. V was pared by 0 bases and J by 8 bases, with 20 bases between. CDR3 region: CASSLTTPRGLGDEQFF. DNA for the CDR3: TGTGCCAGCAGCTTAACAACGCCAAGGGGCTTAGGAGATGAGCAGTTCTTC.